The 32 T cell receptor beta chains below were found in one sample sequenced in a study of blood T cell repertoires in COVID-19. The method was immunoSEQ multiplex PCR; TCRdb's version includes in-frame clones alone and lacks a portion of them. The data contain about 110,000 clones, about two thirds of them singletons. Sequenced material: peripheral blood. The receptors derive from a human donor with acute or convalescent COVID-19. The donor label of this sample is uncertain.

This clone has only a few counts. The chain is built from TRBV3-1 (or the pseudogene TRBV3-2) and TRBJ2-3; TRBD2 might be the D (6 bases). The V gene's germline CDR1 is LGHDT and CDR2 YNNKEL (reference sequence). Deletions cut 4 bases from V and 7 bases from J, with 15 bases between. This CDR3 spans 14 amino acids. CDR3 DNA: TGTGCCAGCAGCCCTTTGAGCGGGCGGAATACGCAGTATTTT. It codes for CASSPLSGRNTQYF.

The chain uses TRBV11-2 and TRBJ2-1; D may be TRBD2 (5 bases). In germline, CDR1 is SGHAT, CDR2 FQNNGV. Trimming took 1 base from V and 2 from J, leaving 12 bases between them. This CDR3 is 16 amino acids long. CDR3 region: CASSLVRGTPYNEQFF. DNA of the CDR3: TGTGCCAGCAGCTTAGTTCGGGGAACCCCCTACAATGAGCAGTTCTTC.

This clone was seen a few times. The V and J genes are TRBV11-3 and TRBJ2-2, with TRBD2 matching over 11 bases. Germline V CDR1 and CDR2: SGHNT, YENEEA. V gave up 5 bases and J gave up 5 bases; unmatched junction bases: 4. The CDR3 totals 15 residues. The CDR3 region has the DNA TGTGCCAGCAGCCCAGTAGCGGGGGGGACCGGGGAGCTGTTTTTT. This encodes CASSPVAGGTGELFF.

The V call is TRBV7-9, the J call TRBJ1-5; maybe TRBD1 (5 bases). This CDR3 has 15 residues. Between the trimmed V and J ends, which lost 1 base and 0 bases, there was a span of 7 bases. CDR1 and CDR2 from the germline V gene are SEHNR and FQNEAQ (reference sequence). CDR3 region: CASSLEGYSNQPQHF. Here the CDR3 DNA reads TGTGCCAGCAGCTTAGAGGGGTATAGCAATCAGCCCCAGCATTTT.

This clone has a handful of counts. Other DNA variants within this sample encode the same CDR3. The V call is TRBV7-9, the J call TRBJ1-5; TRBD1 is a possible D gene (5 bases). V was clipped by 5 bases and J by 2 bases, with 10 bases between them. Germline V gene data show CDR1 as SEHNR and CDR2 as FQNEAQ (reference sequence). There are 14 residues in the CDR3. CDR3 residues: CASSLGGGNQPQHF. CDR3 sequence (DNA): TGTGCCAGCAGCCTGGGGGGGGGCAATCAGCCCCAGCATTTT.

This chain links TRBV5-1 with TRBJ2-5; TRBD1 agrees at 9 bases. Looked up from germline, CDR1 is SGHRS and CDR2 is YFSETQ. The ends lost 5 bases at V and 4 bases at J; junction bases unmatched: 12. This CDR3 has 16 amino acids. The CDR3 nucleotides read TGCGCCAGCAGGCGGGACAGGGCCCGGGCGGGAGAGACCCAGTACTTC. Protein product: CASRRDRARAGETQYF. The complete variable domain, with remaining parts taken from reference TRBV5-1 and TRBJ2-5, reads KAGVTQTPRYLIKTRGQQVTLSCSPISGHRSVSWYQQTPGQGLQFLFEYFSETQRNKGNFPGRFSGRQFSNSRSEMNVSTLELGDSALYLCASRRDRARAGETQYFGPGTRLLVL.

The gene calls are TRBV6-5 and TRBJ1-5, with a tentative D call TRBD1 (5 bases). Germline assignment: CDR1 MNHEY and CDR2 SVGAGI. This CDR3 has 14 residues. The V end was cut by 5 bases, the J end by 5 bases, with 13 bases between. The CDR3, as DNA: TGTGCCAGCAGTCCCCAGGGTTTCGATCAGCCCCAGCATTTT. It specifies CASSPQGFDQPQHF.

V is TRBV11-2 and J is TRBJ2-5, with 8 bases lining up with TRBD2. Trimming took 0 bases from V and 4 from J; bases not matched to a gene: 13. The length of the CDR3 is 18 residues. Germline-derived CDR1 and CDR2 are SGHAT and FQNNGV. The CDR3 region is CASSLDWGGRGVRETQYF. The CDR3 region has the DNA TGTGCCAGCAGCTTAGATTGGGGCGGGCGGGGGGTCAGAGAGACCCAGTACTTC.

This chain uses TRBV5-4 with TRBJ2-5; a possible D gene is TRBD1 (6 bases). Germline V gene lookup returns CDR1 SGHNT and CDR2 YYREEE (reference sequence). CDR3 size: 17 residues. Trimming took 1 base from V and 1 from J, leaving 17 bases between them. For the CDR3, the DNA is TGTGCCAGCAGCTTGCCGCTCAAGGGCAGGGGCCAAGAGACCCAGTACTTC. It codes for CASSLPLKGRGQETQYF.

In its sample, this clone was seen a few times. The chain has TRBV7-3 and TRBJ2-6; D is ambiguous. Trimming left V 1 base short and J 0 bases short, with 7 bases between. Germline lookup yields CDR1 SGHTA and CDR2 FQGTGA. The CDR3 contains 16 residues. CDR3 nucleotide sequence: TGTGCCAGCAGCTTAATGTCTTACTCTGGGGCCAACGTCCTGACTTTC. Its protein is CASSLMSYSGANVLTF.

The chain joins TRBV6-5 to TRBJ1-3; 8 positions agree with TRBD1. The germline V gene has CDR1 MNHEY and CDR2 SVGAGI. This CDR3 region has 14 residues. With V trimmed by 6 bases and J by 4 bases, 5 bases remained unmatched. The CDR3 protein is CASSRGQEGNTIYF. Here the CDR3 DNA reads TGTGCCAGCAGCAGGGGACAGGAGGGAAACACCATATATTTT.

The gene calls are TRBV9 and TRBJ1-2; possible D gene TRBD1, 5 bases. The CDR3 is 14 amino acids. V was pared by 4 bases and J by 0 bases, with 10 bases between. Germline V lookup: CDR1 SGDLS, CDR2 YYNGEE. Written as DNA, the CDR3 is TGTGCCAGCAGCTTGGGGCCGACTAACTATGGCTACACCTTC. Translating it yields CASSLGPTNYGYTF.

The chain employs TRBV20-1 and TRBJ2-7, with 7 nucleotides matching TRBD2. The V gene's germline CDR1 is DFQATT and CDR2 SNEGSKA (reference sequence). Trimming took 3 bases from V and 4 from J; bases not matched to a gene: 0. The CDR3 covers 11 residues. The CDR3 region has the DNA TGCAGTGCTAGGGGGGGGTACGAGCAGTACTTC. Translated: CSARGGYEQYF.

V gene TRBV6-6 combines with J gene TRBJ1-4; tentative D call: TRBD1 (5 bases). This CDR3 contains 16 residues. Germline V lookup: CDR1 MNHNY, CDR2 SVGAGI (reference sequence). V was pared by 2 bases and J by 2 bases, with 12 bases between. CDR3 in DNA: TGTGCCAGCAGTTACGGGCAGGGCGGCACTAATGAAAAACTGTTTTTT. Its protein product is CASSYGQGGTNEKLFF.

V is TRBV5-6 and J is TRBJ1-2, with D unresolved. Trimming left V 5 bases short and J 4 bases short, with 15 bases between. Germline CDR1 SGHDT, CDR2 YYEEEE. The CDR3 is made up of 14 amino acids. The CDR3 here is CASSPRRRLYGYTF. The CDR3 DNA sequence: TGTGCCAGCAGTCCGAGACGGAGGCTCTATGGCTACACCTTC.

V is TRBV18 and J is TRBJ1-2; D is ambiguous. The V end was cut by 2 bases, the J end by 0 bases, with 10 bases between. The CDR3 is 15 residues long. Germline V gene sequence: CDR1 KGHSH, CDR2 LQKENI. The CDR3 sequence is CASSPFDKTNYGYTF. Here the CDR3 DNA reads TGTGCCAGCTCACCATTCGACAAGACTAACTATGGCTACACCTTC.

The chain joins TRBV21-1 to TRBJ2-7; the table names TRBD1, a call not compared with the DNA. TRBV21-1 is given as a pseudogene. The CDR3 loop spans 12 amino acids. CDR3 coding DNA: TGTGCCATCCCGGGACAACTCTACGAGCAGTACGTC. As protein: CAIPGQLYEQYV.

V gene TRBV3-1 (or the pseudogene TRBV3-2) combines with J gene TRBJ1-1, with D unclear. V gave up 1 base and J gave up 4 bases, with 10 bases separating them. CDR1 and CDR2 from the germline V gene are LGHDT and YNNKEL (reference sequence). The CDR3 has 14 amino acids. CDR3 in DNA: TGTGCCAGCAGCCAAGTGTGGGCGGGCACTGAAGCTTTCTTT. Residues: CASSQVWAGTEAFF.

CDR3 protein: CASSSRGNNQPQHF. The CDR3 bases are TGTGCCAGCAGTAGTAGGGGGAACAATCAGCCCCAGCATTTT. V is TRBV27 and J is TRBJ1-5; maybe TRBD1 (6 bases). The CDR3 covers 14 residues. Germline CDR1 reads MNHEY; CDR2 reads SMNVEV (reference sequence). Between the trimmed V and J ends, which lost 5 bases and 3 bases, there was a span of 11 bases.

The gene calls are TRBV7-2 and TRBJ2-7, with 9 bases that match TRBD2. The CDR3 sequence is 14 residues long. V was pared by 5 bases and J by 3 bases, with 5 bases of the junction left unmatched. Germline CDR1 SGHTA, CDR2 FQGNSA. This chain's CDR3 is CASSGLAGDYEQYF. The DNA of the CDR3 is TGTGCCAGCAGCGGATTAGCGGGGGACTACGAGCAGTACTTC.

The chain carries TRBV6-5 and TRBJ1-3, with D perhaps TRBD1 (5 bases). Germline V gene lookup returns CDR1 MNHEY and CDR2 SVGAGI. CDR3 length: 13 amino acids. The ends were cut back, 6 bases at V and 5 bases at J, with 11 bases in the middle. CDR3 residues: CASSGPGRNTIYF. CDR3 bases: TGTGCCAGCAGCGGCCCAGGGAGAAACACCATATATTTT.

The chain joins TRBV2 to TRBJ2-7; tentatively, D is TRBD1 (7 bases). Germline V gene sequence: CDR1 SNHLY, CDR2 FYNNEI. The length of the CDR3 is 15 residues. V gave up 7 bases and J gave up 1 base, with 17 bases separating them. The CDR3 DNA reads TGTGCCAGCACAGCGGAGGGGGCCCGATCCTACGAGCAGTACGTC. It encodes CASTAEGARSYEQYV.

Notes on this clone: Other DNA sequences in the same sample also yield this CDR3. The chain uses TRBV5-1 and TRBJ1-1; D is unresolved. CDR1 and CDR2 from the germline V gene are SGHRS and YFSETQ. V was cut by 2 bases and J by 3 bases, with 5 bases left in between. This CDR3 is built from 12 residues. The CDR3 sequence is CASSFGDTEAFF. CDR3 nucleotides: TGCGCCAGCAGCTTCGGGGACACTGAAGCTTTCTTT.

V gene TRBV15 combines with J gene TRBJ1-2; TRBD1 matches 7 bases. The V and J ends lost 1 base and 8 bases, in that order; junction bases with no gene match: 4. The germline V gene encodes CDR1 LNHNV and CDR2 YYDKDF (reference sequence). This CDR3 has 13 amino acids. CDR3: CATSRGQGHGYTF. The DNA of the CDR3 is TGTGCCACCAGCAGAGGACAGGGCCACGGCTACACCTTC.

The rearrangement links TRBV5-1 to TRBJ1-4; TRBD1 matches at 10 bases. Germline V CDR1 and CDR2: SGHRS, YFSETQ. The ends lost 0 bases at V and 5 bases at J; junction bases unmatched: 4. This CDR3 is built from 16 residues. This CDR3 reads CASSLGDRGPNEKLFF. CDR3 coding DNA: TGCGCCAGCAGCTTGGGGGACAGGGGACCCAATGAAAAACTGTTTTTT.

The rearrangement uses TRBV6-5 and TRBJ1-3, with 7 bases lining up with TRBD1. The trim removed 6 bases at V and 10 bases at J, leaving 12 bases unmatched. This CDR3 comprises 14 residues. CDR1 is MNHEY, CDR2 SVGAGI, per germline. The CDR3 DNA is TGTGCCAGCAGGTCGTACAGGGGAAGACGGACCATATATTTT. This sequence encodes CASRSYRGRRTIYF.

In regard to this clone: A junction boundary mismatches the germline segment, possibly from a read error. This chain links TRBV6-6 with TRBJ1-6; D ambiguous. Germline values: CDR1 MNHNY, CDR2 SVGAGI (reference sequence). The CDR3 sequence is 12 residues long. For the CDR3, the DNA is TGTGCCAGCAGCTCCCATAATTCACCCCTCCACTTT. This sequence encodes CASSSHNSPLHF.

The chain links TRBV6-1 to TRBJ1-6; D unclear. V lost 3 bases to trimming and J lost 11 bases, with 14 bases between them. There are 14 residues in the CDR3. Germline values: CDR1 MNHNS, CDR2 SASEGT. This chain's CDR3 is CASSEGSNYAPLHF. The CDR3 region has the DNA TGTGCCAGCAGTGAGGGGAGTAACTATGCACCCCTCCACTTT.

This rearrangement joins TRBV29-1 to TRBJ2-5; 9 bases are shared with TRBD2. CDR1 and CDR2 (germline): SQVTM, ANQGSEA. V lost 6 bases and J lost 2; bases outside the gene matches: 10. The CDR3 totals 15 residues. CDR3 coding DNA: TGCAGCGTGGGCCGTCATGCGGGGGGGCAAGAGACCCAGTACTTC. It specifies CSVGRHAGGQETQYF.

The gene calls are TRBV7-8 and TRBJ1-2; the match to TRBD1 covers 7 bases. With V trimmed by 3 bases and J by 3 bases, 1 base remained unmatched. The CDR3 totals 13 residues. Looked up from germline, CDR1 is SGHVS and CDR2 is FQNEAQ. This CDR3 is CASSFGTDYGYTF. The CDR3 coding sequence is TGTGCCAGCAGCTTCGGGACAGACTATGGCTACACCTTC. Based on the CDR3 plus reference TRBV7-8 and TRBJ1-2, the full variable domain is GAGVSQSPRYKVAKRGQDVALRCDPISGHVSLFWYQQALGQGPEFLTYFQNEAQLDKSGLPSDRFFAERPEGSVSTLKIQRTQQEDSAVYLCASSFGTDYGYTFGSGTRLTVV.

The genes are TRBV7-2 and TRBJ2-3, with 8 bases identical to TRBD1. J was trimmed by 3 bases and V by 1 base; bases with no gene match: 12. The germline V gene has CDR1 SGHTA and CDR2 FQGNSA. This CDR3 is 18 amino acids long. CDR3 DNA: TGTGCCAGCAGCTTAGTCCCGGGACAGGCCCCTATGACAGATACGCAGTATTTT. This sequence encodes CASSLVPGQAPMTDTQYF.

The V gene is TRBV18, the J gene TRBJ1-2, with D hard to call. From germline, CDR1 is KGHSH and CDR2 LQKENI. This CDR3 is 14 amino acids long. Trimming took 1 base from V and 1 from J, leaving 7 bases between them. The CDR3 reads CASSPRGLNYGYTF. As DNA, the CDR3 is TGTGCCAGCTCACCACGAGGGCTTAACTATGGCTACACCTTC.